The sample holds many counts of the clone carrying this TCR beta chain. Its antigen remains unknown. These data are taken from a study of human T cells and chemical hapten exposure. Time point reported: patch test 1, 2 weeks after DPC sensitization. Described treatment: therapeutic diphenylcyclopropenone sensitization with weekly scalp DPC. The CDR3 length is 13 residues. CDR1 SNHLY and CDR2 FYNNEI come from the germline V gene. Deletions cut 6 bases from V and 2 bases from J, with 8 bases between. Study results and caveats: Patch test score was positively correlated with the counts of TCRs that had expanded at PT1.

Using its own MiXCR run on the RACE reads, TCRdb lists one record per CDR3 protein. Of fewer than 500,000 distinct CDR3 sequences listed, around 5% were seen once; the top ten hold about 2.2%. The chain recombines TRBV2 with TRBJ1-5, with D unresolved. The source material was whole blood, sampled in connection with sensitization to the hapten diphenylcyclopropenone (DPC). This receptor was obtained from a woman between 45 and 60 years old with alopecia areata. Some clones in this sample may be carry-over from other donors' samples. The CDR3 here is CASSYEGNQPQHF. The CDR3 DNA reads TGTGCCAGCAGCTATGAGGGCAATCAGCCCCAGCATTTT. The whole variable domain, filled in from reference TRBV2 and TRBJ1-5, reads EPEVTQTPSHQVTQMGQEVILRCVPISNHLYFYWYRQILGQKVEFLVSFYNNEISEKSEIFDDQFSVERPDGSNFTLKIRSTKLEDSAMYFCASSYEGNQPQHFGDGTRLSIL.